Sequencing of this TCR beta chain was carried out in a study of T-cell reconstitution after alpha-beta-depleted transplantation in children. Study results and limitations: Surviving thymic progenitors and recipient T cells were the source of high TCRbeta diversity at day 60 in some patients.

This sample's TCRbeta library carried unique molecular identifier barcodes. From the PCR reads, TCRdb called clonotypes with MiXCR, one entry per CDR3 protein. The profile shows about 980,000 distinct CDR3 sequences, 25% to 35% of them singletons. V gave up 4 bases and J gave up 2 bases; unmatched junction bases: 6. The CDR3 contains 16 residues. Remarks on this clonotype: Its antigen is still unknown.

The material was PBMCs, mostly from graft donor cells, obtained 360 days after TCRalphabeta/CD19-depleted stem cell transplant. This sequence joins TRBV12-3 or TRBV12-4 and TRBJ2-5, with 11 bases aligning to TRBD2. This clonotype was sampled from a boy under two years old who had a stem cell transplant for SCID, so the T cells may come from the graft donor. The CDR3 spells CASSSGVAGGQETQYF. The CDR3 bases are TGTGCCAGCAGTTCAGGGGTAGCGGGGGGGCAAGAGACCCAGTACTTC.